These 23 T cell receptor beta chains came from one sample sequenced in a study of T-cell memory formation after mild COVID-19. Using its own MiXCR run on the 5' RACE reads, TCRdb lists one record per CDR3 protein. The table lists approximately 100,000 distinct CDR3 sequences, more than 9.5% of them singletons. The specimen was PBMCs or a T cell subset sorted from them (not recorded which). These receptors were collected from a man younger than 35 who had mild COVID-19 (a few samples of this study predate the infection). Cell type and time point are not known.

The CDR3 DNA reads TGTGCCAGCAGGTTCAACGGGGGTGTCGAAGCTTTCTTT. It yields the protein CASRFNGGVEAFF. The rearrangement links TRBV7-9 to TRBJ1-1; TRBD1 is a possible D gene (5 bases). The V end was cut by 6 bases, the J end by 8 bases, with 16 bases between. This CDR3 is 13 amino acids long. Germline V lookup: CDR1 SEHNR, CDR2 FQNEAQ (reference sequence).

CDR3 sequence: CASSWGMSAGNEQFF. The CDR3 DNA is TGTGCCAGCAGCTGGGGAATGTCGGCTGGGAATGAGCAGTTCTTC. The chain has TRBV12-3 or TRBV12-4 and TRBJ2-1; D remains unclear. CDR3 length: 15 residues. Trimming removed 6 bases from V and 7 bases from J, with 19 bases in between.

This chain joins TRBV27 and TRBJ2-6; tentatively, D is TRBD1 (5 bases). V shed 1 base and J shed 2 bases, with 12 bases lying between them. Germline V gene data show CDR1 as MNHEY and CDR2 as SMNVEV (reference sequence). This CDR3 is 17 amino acids long. Here the CDR3 reads CASSLFFVQAGANVLTF. Here the CDR3 DNA reads TGTGCCAGCAGTTTATTCTTCGTACAGGCTGGGGCCAACGTCCTGACTTTC.

CDR3 loop: CASSLWDRGSETQYF. The CDR3 nucleotides read TGTGCCAGCAGTTTATGGGACAGGGGGTCAGAGACCCAGTACTTC. The chain recombines TRBV28 with TRBJ2-5; TRBD1 agrees at 10 bases. J was trimmed by 4 bases and V by 0 bases; bases with no gene match: 2. This CDR3 is built from 15 residues. From germline, CDR1 is MDHEN and CDR2 SYDVKM.

This chain connects TRBV7-6 to TRBJ2-1; 9 bases map to TRBD2. V lost 1 base, J lost 6 bases, and 1 base stayed unmatched. The germline V gene has CDR1 SGHVS and CDR2 FNYEAQ. This CDR3 spans 14 amino acids. The DNA for the CDR3 is TGTGCCAGCAGCTTAGATAGCGGGGGCAATGAGCAGTTCTTC. Translating it yields CASSLDSGGNEQFF.

The chain couples TRBV7-9 to TRBJ2-7, with 9 nucleotides matching TRBD1. This CDR3 has 15 residues. Losses at the gene ends were 5 bases for V and 2 bases for J; bases not matched to a gene: 7. CDR1 is SEHNR and CDR2 is FQNEAQ in the germline V gene (reference sequence). This CDR3 is CASSGLGTGPYEQYF. In DNA form, the CDR3 reads TGTGCCAGCAGCGGACTCGGGACAGGGCCCTACGAGCAGTACTTC.

This clonotype is classed as medium-sized. The rearrangement links TRBV4-3 to TRBJ2-6, with 7 bases identical to TRBD1. V dropped 1 base and J dropped 0; count of bases not matched to a gene: 0. This CDR3 has 16 residues. Germline values: CDR1 LGHNA, CDR2 YSLEER. The DNA for the CDR3 is TGCGCCAGCAGCCAAGCAGGGGGCTCTGGGGCCAACGTCCTGACTTTC. The encoded protein is CASSQAGGSGANVLTF.

In regard to this clonotype: Compared with germline, one end of the junction differs, possibly owing to a read error. The chain has TRBV14 and TRBJ2-1, with no clear D. This CDR3 contains 11 residues. Germline V gene lookup returns CDR1 SGHDN and CDR2 FVKESK. CDR3 region: CASSQDFWPSF. The CDR3 DNA follows: TGTGCCAGCAGCCAAGACTTCTGGCCATCCTTC.

This clonotype was counted a few times. This chain joins TRBV4-3 and TRBJ2-1, with unresolved D. Trimming removed 0 bases from V and 0 bases from J, with 9 bases in between. CDR3 size: 16 residues. Germline lookup yields CDR1 LGHNA and CDR2 YSLEER. CDR3 bases: TGCGCCAGCAGCCAAGATTCCATGAGCTCCTACAATGAGCAGTTCTTC. Amino acids: CASSQDSMSSYNEQFF.

This clonotype appeared a few times. The chain has TRBV4-1 and TRBJ2-7; TRBD1 might be the D (5 bases). Trimming removed 0 bases at V and 3 bases at J, with 9 bases between. CDR1 is MGHRA, CDR2 YSYEKL, per germline. The CDR3 totals 14 residues. CDR3 bases: TGCGCCAGCAGCCAAGATATGCAGGGCTACGAGCAGTACTTC. Residues: CASSQDMQGYEQYF.

CDR3: CASSGAANSGANVLTF. The DNA of the CDR3 is TGTGCCAGCAGCGGGGCAGCCAACTCTGGGGCCAACGTCCTGACTTTC. The rearrangement uses TRBV9 and TRBJ2-6; no clear D. Germline-derived CDR1 and CDR2 are SGDLS and YYNGEE. The CDR3 extends over 16 amino acids. V gave up 3 bases and J gave up 0 bases, with 10 bases separating them. The entire variable domain, with the rest obtained from reference TRBV9 and TRBJ2-6, is as follows: DSGVTQTPKHLITATGQRVTLRCSPRSGDLSVYWYQQSLDQGLQFLIQYYNGEERAKGNILERFSAQQFPDLHSELNLSSLELGDSALYFCASSGAANSGANVLTFGAGSRLTVL.

The chain recombines TRBV29-1 with TRBJ2-5; 7 nucleotides match TRBD1. Germline CDR1 SQVTM, CDR2 ANQGSEA. This CDR3 has 12 residues. J lost 3 bases, V lost 5 bases, and 3 bases had no gene match. The CDR3 region is CSVYQGEETQYF. The CDR3 bases are TGCAGCGTTTATCAGGGGGAAGAGACCCAGTACTTC.

V and J are TRBV6-5 and TRBJ2-3; D unresolved. The CDR3 has 14 residues. V was cut by 2 bases and J by 3 bases, with 9 bases left in between. Germline V gene sequence: CDR1 MNHEY, CDR2 SVGAGI. CDR3 protein: CASSYGDLTDTQYF. The CDR3 DNA sequence: TGTGCCAGCAGTTACGGGGATTTGACAGATACGCAGTATTTT.

This clonotype occurred a few times. The chain couples TRBV28 to TRBJ2-5, with 8 positions matching TRBD2. V shed 8 bases, J shed 5 bases, and the junction held 4 bases outside the gene matches. CDR1 MDHEN and CDR2 SYDVKM come from the germline V gene. CDR3 size: 12 residues. This chain's CDR3 is CASETGGETQYF. CDR3 nucleotides: TGTGCCAGCGAAACGGGGGGGGAGACCCAGTACTTC.

In this sample, this clonotype turned up a few times. The V and J genes are TRBV7-2 and TRBJ1-1; TRBD1 matches 9 bases. Germline-derived CDR1 and CDR2 are SGHTA and FQGNSA. The CDR3 length is 15 residues. V gave up 3 bases and J gave up 11 bases; unmatched junction bases: 13. In nucleotides, the CDR3 is TGTGCCAGCAGCTTTACAGGGGGCGCGGGGGATTTGGCTTTCTTT. As protein: CASSFTGGAGDLAFF. Full variable domain (missing parts from reference TRBV7-2 and TRBJ1-1): GAGVSQSPSNKVTEKGKDVELRCDPISGHTALYWYRQSLGQGLEFLIYFQGNSAPDKSGLPSDRFSAERTGGSVSTLTIQRTQQEDSAVYLCASSFTGGAGDLAFFGQGTRLTVV.

This clonotype was observed many times. The gene calls are TRBV15 and TRBJ2-1; D possibly corresponds to TRBD1 (6 bases). The V end lost 0 bases, the J end lost 3 bases, and 12 bases lay between the germline ends. Germline V gives CDR1 LNHNV, CDR2 YYDKDF (reference sequence). This CDR3 region has 16 residues. The DNA for the CDR3 is TGTGCCACCAGCAGAGATAGGGGACACGGCTACAATGAGCAGTTCTTC. Translating it yields CATSRDRGHGYNEQFF.

This clonotype was found a few times. This chain connects TRBV4-2 to TRBJ2-3; 7 nucleotides align to TRBD2. The V segment lost 1 base and the J segment 10 bases; nucleotides outside the gene matches: 11. The CDR3 is 15 amino acids. The germline CDR1 and CDR2 sequences are LGHNA and YNFKEQ. CDR3 amino acids: CASSQGEGLHGAQYF. The CDR3 DNA follows: TGTGCCAGCAGCCAAGGGGAGGGGCTACATGGTGCGCAGTATTTT.

This clonotype showed up many times. The chain combines TRBV9 with TRBJ2-5, with D possibly being TRBD2 (6 bases). The germline V and J ends were trimmed by 4 bases and 2 bases, with 15 bases remaining between them. The CDR3 totals 15 residues. The germline CDR1 and CDR2 sequences are SGDLS and YYNGEE. CDR3 coding DNA: TGTGCCAGCAGCATTGCCGGGACTCTACAAGAGACCCAGTACTTC. Protein: CASSIAGTLQETQYF.

This CDR3 reads CASSQEGRENTGELFF. The CDR3 nucleotides read TGTGCCAGCAGCCAAGAAGGGAGGGAGAACACCGGGGAGCTGTTTTTT. The rearrangement uses TRBV4-2 and TRBJ2-2, with 7 bases aligning to TRBD2. The CDR3 is 16 amino acids. Germline CDR1 reads LGHNA; CDR2 reads YNFKEQ. Trimming at V came to 0 bases and at J to 1 base, leaving 2 bases not matched to a gene.

The sample holds many counts of this clonotype. The rearrangement uses TRBV7-9 and TRBJ2-7, with 7 bases that match TRBD1. The trim removed 4 bases at V and 3 bases at J, leaving 6 bases unmatched. Germline-derived CDR1 and CDR2 are SEHNR and FQNEAQ (reference sequence). This CDR3 has 14 amino acids. Here the CDR3 reads CASSSGQENYEQYV. CDR3 DNA sequence: TGTGCCAGCAGCTCAGGACAGGAGAACTACGAGCAGTACGTC.

The rearrangement joins TRBV28 to TRBJ1-1; 7 bases agree with TRBD1. Germline V gives CDR1 MDHEN, CDR2 SYDVKM. V trimming: 10 bases; J trimming: 10 bases; junction bases outside the gene matches: 12. There are 12 residues in the CDR3. This chain's CDR3 is CATDRAHLSAFF. DNA of the CDR3: TGTGCCACCGACAGGGCCCATCTTTCAGCTTTCTTT.

The gene calls are TRBV13 and TRBJ2-7, with D possibly matching TRBD2 (7 bases). The germline V gene encodes CDR1 PRHDT and CDR2 FYEKMQ (reference sequence). Between the trimmed V and J ends, which lost 5 bases and 4 bases, there was a span of 15 bases. The CDR3 is 14 residues long. The CDR3 loop reads CASSPRGGRYEQYF. CDR3 sequence (DNA): TGTGCCAGCAGCCCGAGGGGGGGGCGGTACGAGCAGTACTTC.

This clonotype has more than one count but fewer than ten. V gene TRBV4-1 combines with J gene TRBJ2-2; D remains ambiguous. Germline CDR1 is MGHRA and CDR2 is YSYEKL. This CDR3 has 14 residues. Trimming stripped 1 base from V and 5 bases from J, with 8 bases between. CDR3 amino acids: CASSQASGTGELFF. For the CDR3, the DNA is TGCGCCAGCAGCCAAGCTTCGGGTACCGGGGAGCTGTTTTTT.